The sequence of this T cell receptor beta chain was determined in a study of blood T cells in healthy people across ages. Per germline, CDR1 LGHNA and CDR2 YNFKEQ. The CDR3 spans 16 residues. The V and J ends lost 0 bases and 0 bases respectively, with 11 bases between them. A J-beta primer mix and a sample-barcoded 5' primer were used in a second PCR of about 7 to 11 cycles. Each cDNA was tagged by a template-switch adaptor containing 12 random nucleotides. TCRdb re-called the 5' RACE reads through MiXCR, storing one row per CDR3 protein. The sample includes roughly 1,800,000 distinct CDR3 sequences, about 50% of them seen just once.

The sequencing input was blood. The V call is TRBV4-2, the J call TRBJ1-2; possible D gene TRBD1, 5 bases. The TCR originated in a woman aged 35 to 49 in good health. CDR3 loop: CASSQDGAGANYGYTF. The DNA for the CDR3 is TGTGCCAGCAGCCAAGATGGGGCCGGAGCTAACTATGGCTACACCTTC.